This T cell receptor beta chain was found in a study of T cells after yellow fever vaccination. This CDR3 has 12 amino acids. CDR1 and CDR2 (germline): WNHNN, SYGVQD (reference sequence). The ends were cut back, 8 bases at V and 5 bases at J, with 12 bases in the middle. This clonotype came up many times. MiXCR was run by TCRdb on the 5' RACE reads, yielding one entry per CDR3 protein. The data contain more than 65,000 distinct CDR3 sequences, around 6.2% of them seen just once; the ten biggest clones take up roughly 2.2%. The sequence came from a man aged 18 to 30 who received the YFV17D yellow fever vaccine. Sequencing was performed on CD4+ T cells sorted from PBMCs, taken roughly 14 days after the first yellow fever vaccination. V gene TRBV10-1 combines with J gene TRBJ2-5; weak D call: TRBD2 (6 bases). CDR3: CASSQGRETQYF. The CDR3 DNA reads TGCGCCAGCTCCCAAGGGAGGGAGACCCAGTACTTC.